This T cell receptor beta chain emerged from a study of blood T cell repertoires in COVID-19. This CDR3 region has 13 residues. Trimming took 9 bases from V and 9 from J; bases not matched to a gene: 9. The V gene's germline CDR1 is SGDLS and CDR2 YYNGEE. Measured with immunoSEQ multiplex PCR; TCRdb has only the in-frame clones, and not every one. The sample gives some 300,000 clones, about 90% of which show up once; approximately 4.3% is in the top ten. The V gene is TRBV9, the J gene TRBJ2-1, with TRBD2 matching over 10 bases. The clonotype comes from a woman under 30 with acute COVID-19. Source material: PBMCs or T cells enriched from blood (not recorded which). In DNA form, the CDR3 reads TGTGCCACCGCCGGGACTAGCGCCTCTGAGCAGTTCTTC. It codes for CATAGTSASEQFF.